The present entry profiles one T cell receptor beta chain with its context. Sequencing ends 3 residues short of the CDR3 end; the germline J gene provides the rest. The CDR3 length is 13 residues. Germline CDR1 reads GTSNPN; CDR2 reads SVGIG (reference sequence). The data were obtained in a study of T cells in women clearing cervical HPV infection. At the level of the study: Case blood drawn at lesion detection; control blood after infection cleared.

Assay: immunoSEQ multiplex PCR; the TCRdb copy retains only in-frame clones and omits some. The sample yields some 11,000 clones, of which the top ten take up under 25%. Sample: blood buffy coat. This TCR was recovered from a woman aged 18 to 75 with a cervical HPV16 infection that either progressed to CIN3+ or cleared (not recorded which). The genes are TRBV30 and TRBJ2-4; 9 nucleotides match TRBD1. CDR3 DNA, as far as it was read: TGTGCCTGGAGAGGGTGGGACAGGGAAGGT. Translated, it gives CAWRGWDREG. The whole CDR3 sequence reads CAWRGWDREGQYF.